This T cell receptor (beta chain) derives from a study of T cell changes during pregnancy in multiple sclerosis. Data came from immunoSEQ multiplex PCR; TCRdb stores just in-frame clones and leaves some out. The table lists about 77,000 clones, around 93% of them singletons. The germline V gene has CDR1 MNHEY and CDR2 SVGAGI. With 0 bases removed from V and 6 bases from J, the gap between germline ends came to 8 bases. The CDR3 contains 13 residues. This clone was observed a single time. The sample here was peripheral blood, taken after pregnancy. This chain joins TRBV6-5 and TRBJ1-2; D gene unclear. This TCR was recovered from a female donor in good health, enrolled as a control in a pregnancy study. The CDR3 DNA follows: TGTGCCAGCAGTTACTCGAGCGGGAATGGCTACACCTTC. This gives the protein CASSYSSGNGYTF.